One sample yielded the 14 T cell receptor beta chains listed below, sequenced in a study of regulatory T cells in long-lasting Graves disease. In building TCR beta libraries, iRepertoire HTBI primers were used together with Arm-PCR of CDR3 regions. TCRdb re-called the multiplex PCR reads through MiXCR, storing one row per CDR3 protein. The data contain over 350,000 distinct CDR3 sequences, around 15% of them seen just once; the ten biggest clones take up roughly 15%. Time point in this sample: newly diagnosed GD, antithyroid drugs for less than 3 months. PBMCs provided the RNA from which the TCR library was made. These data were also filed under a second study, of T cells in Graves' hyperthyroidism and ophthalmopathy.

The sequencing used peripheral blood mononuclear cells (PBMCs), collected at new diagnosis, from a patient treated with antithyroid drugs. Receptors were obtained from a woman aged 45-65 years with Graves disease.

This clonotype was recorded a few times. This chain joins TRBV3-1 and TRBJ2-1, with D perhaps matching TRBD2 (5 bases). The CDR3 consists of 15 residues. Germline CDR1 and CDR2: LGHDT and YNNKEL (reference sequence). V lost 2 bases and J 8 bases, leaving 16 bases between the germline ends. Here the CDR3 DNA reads TGTGCCAGCAGCCAAATGGCGGGCCGCCCGGATGAGCAGTTCTTC. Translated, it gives CASSQMAGRPDEQFF.

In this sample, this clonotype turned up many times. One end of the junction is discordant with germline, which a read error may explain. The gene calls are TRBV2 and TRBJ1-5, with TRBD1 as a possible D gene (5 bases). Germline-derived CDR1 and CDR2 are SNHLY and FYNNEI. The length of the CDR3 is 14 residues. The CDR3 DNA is TGTGCCAGTAGTGAGTGGCAGGGTAAGCAGCCCCAGCATTTT. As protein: CASSEWQGKQPQHF. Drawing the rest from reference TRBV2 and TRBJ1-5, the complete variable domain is EPEVTQTPSHQVTQMGQEVILRCVPISNHLYFYWYRQILGQKVEFLVSFYNNEISEKSEIFDDQFSVERPDGSNFTLKIRSTKLEDSAMYFCASSEWQGKQPQHFGDGTRLSIL.

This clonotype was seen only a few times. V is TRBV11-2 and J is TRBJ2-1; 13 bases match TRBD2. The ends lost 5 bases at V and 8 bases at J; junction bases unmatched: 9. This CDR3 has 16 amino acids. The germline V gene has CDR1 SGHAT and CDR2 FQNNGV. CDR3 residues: CASSHVGLAGADEQFF. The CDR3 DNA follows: TGTGCCAGCAGCCACGTTGGACTAGCGGGAGCCGATGAGCAGTTCTTC.

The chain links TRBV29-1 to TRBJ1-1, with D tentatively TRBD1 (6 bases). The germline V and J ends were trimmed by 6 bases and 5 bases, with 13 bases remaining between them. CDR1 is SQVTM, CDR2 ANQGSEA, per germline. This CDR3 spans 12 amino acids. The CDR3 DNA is TGCAGCGTCCGGGGGGCCGGTACTGAAGCTTTCTTT. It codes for CSVRGAGTEAFF.

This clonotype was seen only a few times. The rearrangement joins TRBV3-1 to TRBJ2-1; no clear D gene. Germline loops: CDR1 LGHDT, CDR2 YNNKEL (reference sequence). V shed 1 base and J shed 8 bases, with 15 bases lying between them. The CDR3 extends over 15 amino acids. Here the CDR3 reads CASSQAAAPRDEQFF. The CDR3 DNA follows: TGTGCCAGCAGCCAAGCCGCGGCGCCTAGGGATGAGCAGTTCTTC.

This CDR3 reads CSAVGGFNTGELFF. CDR3 coding DNA: TGCAGCGCCGTGGGCGGATTTAACACCGGGGAGCTGTTTTTT. V and J are TRBV29-1 and TRBJ2-2; D remains unclear. With 7 bases removed from V and 2 bases from J, the gap between germline ends came to 14 bases. CDR1 and CDR2 from the germline V gene are SQVTM and ANQGSEA. The CDR3 loop spans 14 amino acids.

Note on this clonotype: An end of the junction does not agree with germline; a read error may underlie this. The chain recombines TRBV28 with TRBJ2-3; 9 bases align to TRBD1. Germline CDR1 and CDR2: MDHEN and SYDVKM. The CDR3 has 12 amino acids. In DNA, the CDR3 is TGTACCAGCAGGACAGGGGCAGATACGCAGTATTTT. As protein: CTSRTGADTQYF.

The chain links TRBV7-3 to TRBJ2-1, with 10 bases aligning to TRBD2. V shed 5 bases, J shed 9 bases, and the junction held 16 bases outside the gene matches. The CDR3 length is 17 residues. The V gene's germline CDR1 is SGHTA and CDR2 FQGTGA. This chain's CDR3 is CASSPRGGLAGAGEQFF. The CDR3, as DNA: TGTGCCAGCAGCCCCCGGGGAGGCCTAGCGGGAGCGGGTGAGCAGTTCTTC.

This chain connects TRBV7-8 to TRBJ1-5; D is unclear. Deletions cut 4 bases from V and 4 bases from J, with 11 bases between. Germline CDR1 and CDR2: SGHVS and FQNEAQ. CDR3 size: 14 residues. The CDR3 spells CASSSVVFNQPQHF. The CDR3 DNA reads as TGTGCCAGCAGCTCGGTCGTCTTTAATCAGCCCCAGCATTTT.

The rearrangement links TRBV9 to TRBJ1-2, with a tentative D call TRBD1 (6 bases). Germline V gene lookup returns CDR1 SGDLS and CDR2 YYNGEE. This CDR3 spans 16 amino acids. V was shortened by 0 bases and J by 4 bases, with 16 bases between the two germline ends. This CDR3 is CASSVEGGAVGYGYTF. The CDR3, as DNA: TGTGCCAGCAGCGTAGAAGGGGGAGCGGTTGGCTATGGCTACACCTTC. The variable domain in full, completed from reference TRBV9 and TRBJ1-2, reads DSGVTQTPKHLITATGQRVTLRCSPRSGDLSVYWYQQSLDQGLQFLIQYYNGEERAKGNILERFSAQQFPDLHSELNLSSLELGDSALYFCASSVEGGAVGYGYTFGSGTRLTVV.

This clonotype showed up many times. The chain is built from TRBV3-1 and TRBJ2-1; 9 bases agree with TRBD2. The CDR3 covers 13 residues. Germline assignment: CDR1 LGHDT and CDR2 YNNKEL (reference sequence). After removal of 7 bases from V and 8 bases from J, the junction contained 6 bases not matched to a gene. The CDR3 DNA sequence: TGTGCCAGCACATCCTTAGCGGGAGATGAGCAGTTCTTC. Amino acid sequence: CASTSLAGDEQFF.

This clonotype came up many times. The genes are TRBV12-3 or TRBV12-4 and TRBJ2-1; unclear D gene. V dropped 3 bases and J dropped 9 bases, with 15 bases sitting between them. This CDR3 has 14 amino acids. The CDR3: CASSLLSSAVEQFF. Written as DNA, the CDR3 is TGTGCCAGCAGTTTGCTTTCTTCAGCCGTTGAGCAGTTCTTC.

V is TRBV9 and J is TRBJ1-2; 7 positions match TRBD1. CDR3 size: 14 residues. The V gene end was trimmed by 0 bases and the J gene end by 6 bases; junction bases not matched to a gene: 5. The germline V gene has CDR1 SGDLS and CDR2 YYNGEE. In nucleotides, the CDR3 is TGTGCCAGCAGCGTAGAGCCAGGGGGGGATGGCTACACCTTC. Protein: CASSVEPGGDGYTF. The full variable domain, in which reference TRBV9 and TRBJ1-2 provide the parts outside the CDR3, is DSGVTQTPKHLITATGQRVTLRCSPRSGDLSVYWYQQSLDQGLQFLIQYYNGEERAKGNILERFSAQQFPDLHSELNLSSLELGDSALYFCASSVEPGGDGYTFGSGTRLTVV.

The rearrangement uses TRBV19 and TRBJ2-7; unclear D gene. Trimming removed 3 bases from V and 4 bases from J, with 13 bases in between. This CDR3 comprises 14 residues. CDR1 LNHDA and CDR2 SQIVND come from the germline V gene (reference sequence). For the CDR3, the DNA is TGTGCCAGTAGTATTGGGCTTTCGCCTTACGAGCAGTACTTC. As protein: CASSIGLSPYEQYF.